Listed below are T cell receptor beta chains from one sample, sequenced in a study of blood T cell repertoires in COVID-19. The protocol was immunoSEQ multiplex PCR, while the TCRdb copy is restricted to in-frame clones and leaves out a portion. Among 350,000 to 450,000 clones listed, approximately 90% were seen once. Sequencing input: PBMCs or T cells enriched from blood (not recorded which). The source is a woman in her thirties or forties who had been exposed to COVID-19. The CDR3 runs from the conserved cysteine through the conserved F or W. The D gene is left open where the match is weak.

>-|TRBJ1-5|TRBV19
TGTGCCAGTAGTACTATCATTAATCAGCCCCAGCATTTT
CASSTIINQPQHF
>-|TRBJ1-3|TRBV5-4
TGTGCCAGCAGCTTGGGCGGGGGAACTGGAAACACCATATATTTT
CASSLGGGTGNTIYF
>-|TRBJ2-7|TRBV7-9
TGTGCCAGCAGCACAGCCCTGGAGCAGTACTTC
CASSTALEQYF
>-|TRBJ1-5|TRBV6-2/TRBV6-3
TGTGCCAGCAGTTACTCAAGCGGGGGCAGGCAGCCCCAGCATTTT
CASSYSSGGRQPQHF
>TRBD1|TRBJ1-5|TRBV19
TGTGCCAGTAACCGGGACAGGGCTTTGCCCCAGCATTTT
CASNRDRALPQHF
>TRBD1|TRBJ1-2|TRBV12-3/TRBV12-4
TGTGCCAGCAGTCAGGACAGGGGGAGAGGCTACACCTTC
CASSQDRGRGYTF
>TRBD1|TRBJ1-2|TRBV5-1
TGCGCCAGCAGCTGGGACAGGGATGGCTACACCTTC
CASSWDRDGYTF
>TRBD1|TRBJ1-2|TRBV9
TGTGCCAGCAGCCCGGCGGACAGGGTGGGACTATATGGCTACACCTTC
CASSPADRVGLYGYTF
>TRBD2|TRBJ2-2|TRBV11-2
TGTGCCAGCAGCTTAGGACTAGCGGGAGTGTTAAACACCGGGGAGCTGTTTTTT
CASSLGLAGVLNTGELFF
>TRBD1|TRBJ1-2|TRBV7-2
TGTGCCAGCAGCCTGCCGAGACAGGGGACGGACTATGGCTACACCTTC
CASSLPRQGTDYGYTF
>TRBD2|TRBJ2-3|TRBV6-5
TGTGCCAGCAGTTCGCCTAGCGGGGACACAGATACGCAGTATTTT
CASSSPSGDTDTQYF
>-|TRBJ2-1|TRBV5-8
TGTGCCAGCAGCTTGGCTCGGTGGGGGCATAACAATGAGCAGTTCTTC
CASSLARWGHNNEQFF
>TRBD1|TRBJ1-1|TRBV18
TGTGCCAGCTCACCACGGCTTTCAGGGGGTGAAGCTTTCTTT
CASSPRLSGGEAFF